These T cell receptor beta chains were read from a single sample in a study of a mutant IDH1 vaccine in newly diagnosed glioma. These receptors are not linked to any known antigen. Sequencing used immunoSEQ multiplex PCR; TCRdb keeps in-frame clones, though not all of them. The table lists about 36,000 clones, about four fifths of them singletons, with about 12% in the top ten. This specimen consisted of PBMCs, obtained from a glioma patient whose treatment included an IDH1 peptide vaccine. Receptors were obtained from a man in his forties or fifties with glioma. CDR3s leave out the opening cysteine and the closing phenylalanine or tryptophan. The order of the fields is V gene, clone size, CDR3 protein. Part of the rows lack a size; the others show once, few, many or a class for expanded clones.

TRBV2 NA ASSVGEKLF
TRBV25-1 NA ASRGQGYTEAF
TRBV19 NA ASSIAGVTYNEQF
TRBV6-5 NA ASSYSSAGVGDEQY
TRBV5-4 NA ASSQGGGNTEAF
TRBV19 NA ASSIRGAGSGYT
TRBV7-9 NA ASSLGDRDNEKLF
TRBV27 NA ASSPTPQTYEQY
TRBV29-1 NA SVGQSVRY
TRBV11-2 NA ASSQGRGQPQH
TRBV29-1 few SVEPGGVDEAF
TRBV14 few ASSQDWGQPQH
TRBV5-1 NA ASSFTGGYNEQF
TRBV9 NA ASSVGLEDTQY
TRBV5-1 NA ASSLGEIGDTQY
TRBV7-9 NA ASSFSDEQY
TRBV5-4 NA ASSLLGQGIKDEQY
TRBV19 NA ASSSHYAGSQETQY
TRBV18 NA ASSPPAPQSSYNEQF
TRBV5-1 NA ASSPGTYEQY
TRBV30 NA AWSVRRFLHEQY
TRBV5-6 NA ASSLAMSGETQY
TRBV10-3 NA AISESASKETQY
TRBV5-6 NA ASSLTPGPQETQY
TRBV14 few ASSHSFRPDLYGYT
TRBV6-1 NA ASRRDSSTGELF
TRBV2 NA ASLRGEIPYEQY
TRBV28 NA ASERQGVQPQH
TRBV25-1 NA ATRRSPAGEQY
TRBV29-1 NA SVQGSGGYT
TRBV5-1 NA ASSLDGLSYEQY
TRBV6-1 NA ASTLLAGTDTQY
TRBV30 NA AWAEEGKQH
TRBV11-3 once ASSLWGGTDTQY
TRBV27 once ASSLRGPWTDTQY
TRBV29-1 NA SVSRDRNYEQY
TRBV5-1 once ASSYGLAGSSYNEQF
TRBV15 NA ATRTGWGSFREKLF
TRBV7-9 NA ASSSDRGGYTGELF
TRBV6-5 NA ASRSDRDEYEQY
TRBV5-4 NA ASSYRDTEETQY
TRBV5-8 NA ASSLTFYEQY
TRBV4-1 NA ASRTSGAMTDTQY
TRBV7-9 few ASSLGQGNTGELF
TRBV7-9 NA ASSFSPGTGVDTQY
TRBV5-4 few ASSFRTSNEQF
TRBV6-5 NA ASSYRRDLRELF
TRBV7-9 NA ASSFGQGTDTQY
TRBV7-9 NA ASSLADVEYNEQF
TRBV27 NA ASRGMRADTQY
TRBV27 NA ASGTRDTYGYT
TRBV14 few ASKKGQNTGELF
TRBV2 NA ASEESSGANVLT